This T cell receptor beta chain emerged from a study of cytomegalovirus exposure and HLA in healthy donors (dated by TCRdb to about 2017). General notes on the study: In an earlier analysis of under 750 of the donors, 276 Gb of sequence data and 100 million or so unique TCR beta sequences from 150 million to 200 million T cells were reported. A later analysis re-examined previously published TCR beta repertoires from 610 or so donors and added high-resolution HLA genotyping to investigate patterns of TCR occurrence. A handful of DR-DQ haplotypes were handled as single units for association and clustering because linkage in the cohort was strong. All discovery cohort repertoires had been generated on a single sequencing platform. To decide whether each TCR beta V gene segment behaved as functional or pseudogenic, an earlier analysis of approximately 590 of the donors relied on high-throughput TCR beta sequencing. Class I and class II HLA loci were covered by the typing at four-digit resolution. The study was designed to test whether signatures of past pathogen exposure could be identified by cataloging public T cell receptors. To predict cytomegalovirus infection status, the study combined high-throughput TCR immunosequencing, statistical association of individual TCRs with disease status, and machine learning. Along with the roughly 700-subject first cohort, a separate validation cohort of over a hundred different subjects was used. Rather than drawing on any new phenotypic data, the later analysis identified candidate immune exposures from TCR beta sequences and the way those sequences occurred across donors. About 280 gigabases of sequencing data and roughly 80 million unique TCR sequences made up an early release that covered some 640 HLA-typed donors. Genome-wide SNP genotypes for about three fifths of the 666 donors were used in a later genetic analysis, which treated that subset as a discovery cohort. Typing coverage varied by locus: roughly 629-640 donors for A, B, C, DRB1 and DQB1; approximately 520 for DQA1; around 570 for DPA1; roughly 450 for DPB1. Of the approximately 370 genotyped donors, roughly 76% were placed in the genetic ancestry cluster associated with self-reported Caucasian donors. Donor age, sex, ethnicity and CMV serostatus were collected together with the repertoire data. The study profiled the T cell repertoires of under 700 subjects by immunosequencing and related them to cytomegalovirus serostatus. Among about 360 genotyped donors of the cohort, an average of around 240,000 unique TCR beta nucleotide sequences were sequenced per donor, around 20% of them non-productive.

With respect to this clone: Its cognate antigen has yet to be identified. Nothing much larger sits one base from this clone, and base qualities are not available.

The cohort was made up of several hundred healthy bone marrow donors. All cohort members were sampled while nominally healthy, although unrecorded immune exposures were likely present. The donor tested CMV seropositive and was one of the 289 seropositive cohort members. Every donor gave a peripheral blood sample, and the peripheral blood mononuclear cells from that sample were used for TCR beta sequencing. Genomic DNA was extracted from the blood cell samples with the Qiagen DNeasy Blood Extraction Kit. Libraries were constructed by the immunoSEQ multiplex PCR assay. For the multiplex PCR, a mixture combining 60 forward primers for TCR Vbeta segments and 13 reverse primers for TCR Jbeta segments was used. The CDR3 region of rearranged TCR beta genes was amplified from genomic DNA by a multiplex PCR assay. On the Illumina HiSeq System, the amplified TCR beta libraries were sequenced as 87-base-pair reads. The original methods were these. In a later analysis, tens of millions of unique TCR beta chains were counted across the roughly 670 repertoires, and roughly 11 million of these chains were shared by at least two donors. Raw reads were error-corrected and collapsed into unique sequences by a nearest-neighbor algorithm in which closely related sequences were merged to remove PCR and sequencing errors. Alignment of CDR3 sequences to IMGT reference sequences was used to assign V, D and J gene segments. For a sequence to be retained, at least a six-nucleotide match to both a V gene segment and a J gene segment was required. Rearrangements were classified as productive when the CDR3 lacked stop codons and remained in frame with V and J, and all other rearrangements were classified as non-productive. Following IMGT convention, CDR3 was defined as the stretch from the second conserved V-encoded cysteine to the conserved J-encoded phenylalanine. In an earlier analysis of around 600 of the donors, sequences lacking an unambiguous match to a single V gene segment were excluded. An earlier analysis of approximately 590 of the donors classified V segments as functional when productive rearrangements were above 56.7% and as segregating when the standard deviation between donors was above 5%. A statistical classification framework was built to diagnose cytomegalovirus status from the catalog of TCR beta chain sequences. In a later analysis, V and J genes were assigned by comparing TCR nucleotide sequences against IMGT/GENE-DB human TR gene sequences. A later analysis assigned CDR3 sequences and most-parsimonious VDJ recombination scenarios with the TCRdist pipeline. In a later analysis, every TCR beta chain was defined by the combination of its CDR3 amino acid sequence and its V-gene family, and reads without a unique V-gene family were dropped. As a way to deal with suspected cross-contamination and a sequencing artifact, a later analysis dropped roughly 620 nucleotide sequences that were highly shared and had low generation probability. For each public chain, a later analysis derived a clonal expansion index from normalized ranks of inferred template counts within each repertoire. In a later analysis, generation probabilities were computed using a VDJ recombination model fitted to out-of-frame rearrangements, and the results were checked against IGoR. A later analysis scored TCR-TCR, TCR-HLA and TCR-CMV co-occurrence with hypergeometric tests, applying a repertoire-size bias correction to TCR pairs. In a later analysis, false discovery rates were estimated by permuting HLA or CMV assignments 20 times. A later analysis grouped co-occurring TCRs with DBSCAN, adding TCRdist sequence similarity when clustering within HLA-allele-positive subsets. Repertoires with fewer than 30,000 or more than 120,000 public chains were left out of co-occurrence clustering, as were about 5 repertoires with anomalous nucleotide sharing. TCRdb retrieved this table from immuneACCESS and kept in-frame rearrangements only. Not all clones are present; in checked studies, unresolved V genes account for under half, and no reason is known for the remainder. The DNA gave D and trimming, while V, J and clone size come from that table. This sample is represented by over 100,000 clones; just under 75% of them were singletons. The ten largest clonotypes hold 5.5% to 7% of the sample.

What the authors observed across the whole study: Broadly in line with IMGT annotations, most TCR beta V segments showed up in productive rearrangements about 87% or about 30% of the time in an earlier analysis of 587 of the donors. Compared with equally common non-associated chains, HLA-associated TCR beta chains in a later analysis were more clonally expanded and had lower generation probabilities. In a later analysis, some 17,000 TCR beta sequences were associated with specific HLA alleles at a false discovery rate of 0.05. In both the original and validation cohorts, the classifier was reported to diagnose cytomegalovirus status with high specificity and sensitivity. A later genetic analysis reported fewer N-insertions in productive TCRs among donors in an Asian-associated ancestry cluster than the roughly 720-donor mean. A further reported finding was that TCR beta sequences accurately predicted the HLA-A and HLA-B alleles for most subjects in the first cohort. The cohort was sequenced for TCR beta chains only, and without alpha or paired-chain data the features that could be detected were limited. Correlated functional status among segregating V segments might be attributable to linkage disequilibrium, but an unknown experimental factor could not be ruled out. V-gene and J-gene trimming of TCR beta chains was associated with a missense DCLRE1C variant in a later genetic analysis, and the association was replicated in an independent cohort. According to a later analysis, TCR association rates differed among HLA loci, with DRB1 alleles showing the most associated TCRs and HLA-C alleles showing the fewest. The sequencing pipeline was judged likely to have produced a cluster of highly shared sequence variants as a technical artifact. The 87-base-pair reads could not distinguish some IMGT-functional V segments, including TRBV6-2 and TRBV6-3, so those segments were excluded. Across donors, most TCR sequences were observed very rarely, whereas some public TCRs were present in many individuals. It was suggested by the authors that the approach could potentially be generalized to other disease states and immunological phenotypes. According to a later analysis, most CMV-associated TCR beta chains appeared to be HLA-restricted, and the HLA associations seemed to be driven largely by CMV exposure. The study listed 164 TCR beta chains as associated with cytomegalovirus. Over 15 rarely observed V segments, including chromosome 9 orphons, were excluded from the earlier analysis of several hundred of the donors because counts were too low. HLA typing was unavailable for some donors at each locus, so association tests used only the typed subset. A few of the identified cytomegalovirus-associated TCR beta chains were confirmed in vitro to be specific for cytomegalovirus antigens. The only immune exposure information available for the cohort was CMV serostatus. Strong co-occurrence of HLA alleles, especially DR and DQ, made assigning TCR associations to individual alleles difficult. Presence/absence analyses assumed roughly uniform sequencing depth across donors, an assumption that may not hold. A later analysis reported that several top co-occurrence clusters appeared linked to parvovirus B19, influenza, CMV and Epstein-Barr virus.

From a lookup of the germline V gene (reference sequence), CDR1 and CDR2 are LNHDA and SQIVND. Measured from the cysteine to the phenylalanine, the CDR3 is 12 residues long. Only the CDR3 part of the read is kept: 36 bases, read in frame from the first base. V gives up 2 bases and J gives up 4 bases, and the segment between their germline ends measures 5 bases. The source of this sequence is a man in his forties in good health and CMV-seropositive. The sample comprised PBMCs. Recombination linked TRBV19 to TRBJ1-1; no D gene is confidently identified. The CDR3 corresponds to CASSIFGTEAFF. The base sequence is TGTGCCAGTAGTATATTCGGCACTGAAGCTTTCTTT.